These 10 T cell receptor beta chains were all obtained from the same sample, sequenced in a study of T-cell memory formation after mild COVID-19. TCRdb fed the 5' RACE reads into MiXCR, producing one record per CDR3 protein. The sample consists of about 470,000 distinct CDR3 sequences, 25% of them appearing once. The sequenced sample consisted of PBMCs or a T cell subset sorted from them (not recorded which). The receptors derive from an adult woman who had mild COVID-19 (a few samples of this study predate the infection). Cell type and time point are not known.

V is TRBV6-2 or TRBV6-3 and J is TRBJ2-1, with a tentative D call TRBD2 (6 bases). Germline V CDR1 and CDR2: MNHEY, SVGEGT. The CDR3 contains 16 residues. Trimming cost V 2 bases and J 5 bases, with 16 bases left between them. The chain's CDR3 is CASSYDRGNGNNEQFF. The CDR3 DNA reads as TGTGCCAGCAGTTACGACCGGGGGAACGGGAACAATGAGCAGTTCTTC.

The chain links TRBV7-9 to TRBJ2-5, with D possibly TRBD2 on 7 matching bases. This CDR3 is 15 amino acids long. Germline V gene sequence: CDR1 SEHNR, CDR2 FQNEAQ (reference sequence). Trimming shortened V by 6 bases and J by 2 bases, and 16 bases separated the two germline ends. The chain's CDR3 is CASSLAGADQETQYF. DNA for the CDR3: TGTGCCAGCAGTTTGGCGGGGGCGGATCAAGAGACCCAGTACTTC.

In its sample, this clonotype was seen a few times. The chain uses TRBV21-1 and TRBJ2-2; TRBD2 is taken as the D call from the table, unchecked against the DNA. TRBV21-1 is reported as a pseudogene. This CDR3 has 17 residues. The CDR3 is CASSNAASGRKAGELFF. DNA of the CDR3: TGTGCCAGCAGCAACGCGGCGAGCGGGAGAAAAGCCGGGGAGCTGTTTTTT.

The chain carries TRBV24-1 and TRBJ2-3; 10 bases are shared with TRBD2. The CDR3 is made up of 17 amino acids. Germline CDR1 KGHDR, CDR2 SFDVKD. The junction had 7 bases not matched to a gene; V was cut back by 4 bases and J by 1 base. Here the CDR3 reads CATSETLTSGGTDTQYF. In DNA form, the CDR3 reads TGTGCCACCAGTGAGACCCTCACTAGCGGGGGCACAGATACGCAGTATTTT.

V and J are TRBV7-2 and TRBJ2-2; 12 bases align to TRBD2. The CDR3 has 16 residues. Germline V lookup: CDR1 SGHTA, CDR2 FQGNSA. Trimming removed 5 bases from V and 2 bases from J; junction bases left unmatched: 3. CDR3 residues: CASSPTSGRNTGELFF. The CDR3 coding sequence is TGTGCCAGCAGCCCGACTAGCGGGAGAAACACCGGGGAGCTGTTTTTT.

This chain joins TRBV5-6 and TRBJ2-1, with TRBD2 identical over 7 bases. With 0 bases clipped from V and 11 bases from J, the junction kept 5 bases outside the gene matches. This CDR3 has 13 residues. The germline CDR1 and CDR2 sequences are SGHDT and YYEEEE. The CDR3 protein is CASSLDLADQQFF. The CDR3 DNA reads TGTGCCAGCAGCTTGGACCTAGCGGACCAGCAGTTCTTC.

This chain connects TRBV7-2 to TRBJ2-7, with 7 positions matching TRBD2. This CDR3 region has 15 residues. CDR1 and CDR2 (germline): SGHTA, FQGNSA. The V gene end was trimmed by 1 base and the J gene end by 4 bases; junction bases not matched to a gene: 7. The CDR3 region is CASSLEAGAAYEQYF. CDR3 nucleotides: TGTGCCAGCAGCTTAGAGGCGGGAGCGGCTTACGAGCAGTACTTC.

This CDR3 reads CSARASGYMASNQPQHF. CDR3 in DNA: TGCAGTGCTAGAGCGTCGGGGTATATGGCAAGCAATCAGCCCCAGCATTTT. The chain combines TRBV20-1 with TRBJ1-5; D remains ambiguous. V gave up 1 base and J gave up 1 base, with 17 bases separating them. The length of the CDR3 is 17 residues. The germline V gene has CDR1 DFQATT and CDR2 SNEGSKA (reference sequence).

This chain links TRBV9 with TRBJ2-7; 9 bases map to TRBD1. The CDR3 length is 14 residues. Germline V lookup: CDR1 SGDLS, CDR2 YYNGEE. With 2 bases clipped from V and 6 bases from J, the junction kept 6 bases outside the gene matches. DNA of the CDR3: TGTGCCAGCAGCGTCACGGGACAGGGCCCCGAGCAGTACTTC. The encoded protein is CASSVTGQGPEQYF.

This clonotype showed up just a few times. This chain joins TRBV13 and TRBJ2-1; the match to TRBD2 covers 9 bases. This CDR3 has 18 amino acids. Trimming took 1 base from V and 4 from J; bases not matched to a gene: 11. Germline CDR1 is PRHDT and CDR2 is FYEKMQ (reference sequence). The CDR3 region is CASSLARASGIRYNEQFF. Here the CDR3 DNA reads TGTGCCAGCAGCTTAGCGAGGGCTAGCGGGATACGATACAATGAGCAGTTCTTC.